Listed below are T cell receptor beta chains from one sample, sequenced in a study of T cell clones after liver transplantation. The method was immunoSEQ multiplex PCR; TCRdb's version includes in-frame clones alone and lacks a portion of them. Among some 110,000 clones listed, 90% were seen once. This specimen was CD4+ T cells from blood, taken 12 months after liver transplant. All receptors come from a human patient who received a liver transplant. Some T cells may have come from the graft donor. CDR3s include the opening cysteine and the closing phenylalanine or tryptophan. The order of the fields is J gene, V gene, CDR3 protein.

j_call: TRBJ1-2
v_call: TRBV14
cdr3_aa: CASSQGKGRTYGYTF

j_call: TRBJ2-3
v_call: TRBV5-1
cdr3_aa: CASSLGLLHTDTQYF

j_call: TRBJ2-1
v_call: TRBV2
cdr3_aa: CASSSAGGILNEQFF

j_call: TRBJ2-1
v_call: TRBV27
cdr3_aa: CASSPSGRAAEQFF

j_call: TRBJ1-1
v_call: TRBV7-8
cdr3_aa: CASSLAHMNTEAFF

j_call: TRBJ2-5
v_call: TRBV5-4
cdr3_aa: CASSLGGRRETQYF

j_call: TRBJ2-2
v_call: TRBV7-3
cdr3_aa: CASSLTGLYTGELFF

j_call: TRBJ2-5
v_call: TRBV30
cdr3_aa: CAWSVQQETQYF

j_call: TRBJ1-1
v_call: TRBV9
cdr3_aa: CASSVDQSTYTEAFF

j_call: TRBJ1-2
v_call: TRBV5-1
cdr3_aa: CASSETTTGGGYTF

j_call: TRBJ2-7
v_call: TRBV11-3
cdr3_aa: CASSLIQGSGEQYF

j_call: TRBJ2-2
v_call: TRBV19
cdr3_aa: CASSPGTGNTGELFF

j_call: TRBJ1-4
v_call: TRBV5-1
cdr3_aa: CASSLDRSREKLFF

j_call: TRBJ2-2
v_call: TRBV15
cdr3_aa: CATSRRTGSAGELFF

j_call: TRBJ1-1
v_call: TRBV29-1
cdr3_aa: CSVMVLDTEAFF

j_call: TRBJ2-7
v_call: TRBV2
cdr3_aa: CASRTDRGRGEQYF

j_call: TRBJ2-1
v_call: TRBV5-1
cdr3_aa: CASSLQPARQIYNEQFF

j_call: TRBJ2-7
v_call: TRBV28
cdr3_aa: CASSSTGGGSGYEQYF

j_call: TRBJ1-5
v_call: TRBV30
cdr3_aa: CAWSVGLSNQPQHF

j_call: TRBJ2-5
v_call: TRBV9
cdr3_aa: CASSVGATRAGTQYF

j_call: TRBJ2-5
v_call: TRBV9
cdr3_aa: CASSETGWGETQYF